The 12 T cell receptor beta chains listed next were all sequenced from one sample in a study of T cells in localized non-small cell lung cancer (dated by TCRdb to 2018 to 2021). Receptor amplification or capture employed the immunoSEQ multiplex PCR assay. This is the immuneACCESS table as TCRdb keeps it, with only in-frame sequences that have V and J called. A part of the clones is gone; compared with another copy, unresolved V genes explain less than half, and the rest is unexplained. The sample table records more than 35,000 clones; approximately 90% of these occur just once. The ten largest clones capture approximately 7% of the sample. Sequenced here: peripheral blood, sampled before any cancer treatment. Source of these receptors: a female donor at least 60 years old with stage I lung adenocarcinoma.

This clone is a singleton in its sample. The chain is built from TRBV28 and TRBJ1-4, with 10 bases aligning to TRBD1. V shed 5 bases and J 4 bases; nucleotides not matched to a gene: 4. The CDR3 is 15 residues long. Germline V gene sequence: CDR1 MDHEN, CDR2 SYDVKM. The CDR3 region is CASSPWTGGNEKLFF. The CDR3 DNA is TGTGCCAGCAGTCCCTGGACAGGGGGTAATGAAAAACTGTTTTTT.

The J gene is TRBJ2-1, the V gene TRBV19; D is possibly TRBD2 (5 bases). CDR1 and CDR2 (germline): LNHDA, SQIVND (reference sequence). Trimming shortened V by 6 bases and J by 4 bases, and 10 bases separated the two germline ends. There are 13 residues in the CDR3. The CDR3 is CASRRGGYNEQFF. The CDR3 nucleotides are TGTGCCAGTAGGAGAGGAGGATACAATGAGCAGTTCTTC.

CDR3 residues: CASSYVGYNEQFF. The CDR3 DNA sequence: TGTGCCAGCAGTTACGTGGGTTACAATGAGCAGTTCTTC. This sequence joins TRBV6-6 and TRBJ2-1; D not certain. Germline CDR1 reads MNHNY; CDR2 reads SVGAGI (reference sequence). This CDR3 region has 13 residues. V was shortened by 2 bases and J by 4 bases, with 6 bases between the two germline ends.

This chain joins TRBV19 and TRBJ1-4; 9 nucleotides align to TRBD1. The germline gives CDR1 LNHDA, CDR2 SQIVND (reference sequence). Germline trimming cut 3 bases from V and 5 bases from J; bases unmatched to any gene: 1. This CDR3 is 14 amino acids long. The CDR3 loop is CASSMTGGNEKLFF. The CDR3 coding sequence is TGTGCCAGTAGTATGACAGGGGGGAATGAAAAACTGTTTTTT.

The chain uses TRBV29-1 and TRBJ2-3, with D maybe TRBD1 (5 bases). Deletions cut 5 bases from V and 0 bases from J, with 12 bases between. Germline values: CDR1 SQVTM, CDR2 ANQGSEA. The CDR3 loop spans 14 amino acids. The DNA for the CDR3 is TGCAGCGTTCTAAAGGGGCGGAGCACAGATACGCAGTATTTT. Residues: CSVLKGRSTDTQYF.

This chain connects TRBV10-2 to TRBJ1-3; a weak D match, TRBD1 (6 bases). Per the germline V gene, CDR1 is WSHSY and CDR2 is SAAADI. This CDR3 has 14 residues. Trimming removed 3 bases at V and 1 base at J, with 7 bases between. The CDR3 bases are TGCGCCAGCAGTGAACAGGGATCTGGAAACACCATATATTTT. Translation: CASSEQGSGNTIYF.

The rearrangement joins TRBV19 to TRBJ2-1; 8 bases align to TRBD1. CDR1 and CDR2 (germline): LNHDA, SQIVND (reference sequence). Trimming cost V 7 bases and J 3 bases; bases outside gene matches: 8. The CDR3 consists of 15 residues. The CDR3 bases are TGTGCCAGTAAACCAGACAGGGGCATCTACAATGAGCAGTTCTTC. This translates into CASKPDRGIYNEQFF. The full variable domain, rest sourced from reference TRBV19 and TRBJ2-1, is DGGITQSPKYLFRKEGQNVTLSCEQNLNHDAMYWYRQDPGQGLRLIYYSQIVNDFQKGDIAEGYSVSREKKESFPLTVTSAQKNPTAFYLCASKPDRGIYNEQFFGPGTRLTVL.

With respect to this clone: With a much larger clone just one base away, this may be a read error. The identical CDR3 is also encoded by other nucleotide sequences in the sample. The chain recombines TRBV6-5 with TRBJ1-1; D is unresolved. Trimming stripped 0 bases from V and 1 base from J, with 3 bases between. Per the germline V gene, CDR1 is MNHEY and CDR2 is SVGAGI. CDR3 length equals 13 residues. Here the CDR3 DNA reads TGTGCCAGCAGTTACTCGAGGAACACTGAAGCTTTCTTT. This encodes CASSYSRNTEAFF.

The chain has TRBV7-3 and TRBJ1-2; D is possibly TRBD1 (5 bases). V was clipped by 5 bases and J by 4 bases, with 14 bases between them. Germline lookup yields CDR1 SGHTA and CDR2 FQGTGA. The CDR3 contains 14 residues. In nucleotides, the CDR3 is TGTGCCAGCAGCCCACTCGGGGGATTCTATGGCTACACCTTC. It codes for CASSPLGGFYGYTF.

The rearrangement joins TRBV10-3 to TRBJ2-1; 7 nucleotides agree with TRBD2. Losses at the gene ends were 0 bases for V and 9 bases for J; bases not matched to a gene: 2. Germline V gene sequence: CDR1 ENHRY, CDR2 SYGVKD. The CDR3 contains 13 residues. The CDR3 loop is CAISESGGTEQFF. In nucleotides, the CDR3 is TGTGCCATCAGTGAGTCGGGGGGGACTGAGCAGTTCTTC.

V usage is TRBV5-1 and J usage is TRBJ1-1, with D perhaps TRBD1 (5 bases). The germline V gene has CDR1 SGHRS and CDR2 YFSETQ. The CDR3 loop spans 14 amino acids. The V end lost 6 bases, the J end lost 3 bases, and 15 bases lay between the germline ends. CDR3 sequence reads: CASKREDIHTEAFF. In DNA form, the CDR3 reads TGCGCCAGCAAGAGGGAGGACATACACACTGAAGCTTTCTTT.

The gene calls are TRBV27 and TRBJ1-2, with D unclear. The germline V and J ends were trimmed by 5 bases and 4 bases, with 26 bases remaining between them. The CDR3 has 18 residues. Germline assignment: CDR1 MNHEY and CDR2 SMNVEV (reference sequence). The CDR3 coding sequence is TGTGCCAGCAGTATTTCTGGCAGCGACACGGGAGGCGCCTATGGCTACACCTTC. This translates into CASSISGSDTGGAYGYTF.